The 10 T cell receptor beta chains listed next were all sequenced from one sample in a study of T-cell reconstitution after alpha-beta-depleted transplantation in children. Preparing the TCRbeta library involved the use of unique molecular identifiers. MiXCR, run by TCRdb on the PCR reads, gives a single entry per CDR3 protein. The data show about 610,000 distinct CDR3 sequences, approximately 10% seen once. The input for sequencing was PBMCs from the stem cell graft donor, taken from the stem cell graft. Receptors were obtained from a human donor who donated a stem cell graft to a child with acute myeloid leukemia.

This clonotype was seen repeatedly, ten times or more. A read error may produce the germline difference seen at one junction end. CDR3 DNA sequence: TGTGCCAGCAGTTTAGCGCACTACGAGCAGTACTTC. This translates into CASSLAHYEQYF. The rearrangement links TRBV7-2 to TRBJ2-7; D is perhaps TRBD2 (5 bases). CDR3 size: 12 residues. Germline V CDR1 and CDR2: SGHTA, FQGNSA.

In its sample, this clonotype was seen once. This chain joins TRBV9 and TRBJ2-5, with no clear D. The CDR3 has 13 residues. Per germline, CDR1 SGDLS and CDR2 YYNGEE. Trimming stripped 0 bases from V and 6 bases from J, with 9 bases between. The CDR3 loop reads CASSVEQGKTQYF. The DNA for the CDR3 is TGTGCCAGCAGCGTAGAGCAAGGGAAGACCCAGTACTTC.

This clonotype was seen a few times. The chain is built from TRBV18 and TRBJ1-4; 7 nucleotides line up with TRBD1. V gave up 6 bases and J gave up 8 bases; unmatched junction bases: 6. CDR1 and CDR2 from the germline V gene are KGHSH and LQKENI. The CDR3 length is 13 residues. The CDR3 sequence: CASSPDREEKLFF. The CDR3 DNA follows: TGTGCCAGCTCCCCCGACAGGGAGGAAAAACTGTTTTTT.

This clonotype was counted many times. This chain joins TRBV5-1 and TRBJ2-2; D not certain. Trimming removed 0 bases at V and 5 bases at J, with 5 bases between. CDR1 and CDR2 from the germline V gene are SGHRS and YFSETQ. The CDR3 consists of 13 residues. CDR3: CASSLARTGELFF. As DNA, the CDR3 is TGCGCCAGCAGCTTGGCTCGTACCGGGGAGCTGTTTTTT. The full variable domain, in which reference TRBV5-1 and TRBJ2-2 provide the parts outside the CDR3, is KAGVTQTPRYLIKTRGQQVTLSCSPISGHRSVSWYQQTPGQGLQFLFEYFSETQRNKGNFPGRFSGRQFSNSRSEMNVSTLELGDSALYLCASSLARTGELFFGEGSRLTVL.

This clonotype was counted only a few times. This chain uses TRBV20-1 with TRBJ1-2, with 9 bases lining up with TRBD1. CDR1 is DFQATT, CDR2 SNEGSKA, per germline (reference sequence). The CDR3 length is 13 residues. The V and J ends lost 6 bases and 8 bases, in that order; junction bases with no gene match: 10. The CDR3 spells CSAPDRGKEGYTF. DNA for the CDR3: TGCAGTGCACCCGACAGGGGGAAGGAAGGCTACACCTTC.

This clonotype was detected only a few times. The chain recombines TRBV20-1 with TRBJ2-1, with D perhaps TRBD2 (6 bases). The CDR3 length is 15 residues. V was trimmed by 3 bases and J by 4 bases, leaving 16 bases between them. CDR1 and CDR2 (germline): DFQATT, SNEGSKA (reference sequence). CDR3 region: CSARPPGLTYNEQFF. The CDR3, as DNA: TGCAGTGCTAGGCCACCGGGACTGACGTACAATGAGCAGTTCTTC.

There are a few counts of this clonotype. The V gene is TRBV20-1, the J gene TRBJ2-7, with 10 bases aligning to TRBD1. The germline V gene encodes CDR1 DFQATT and CDR2 SNEGSKA (reference sequence). This CDR3 contains 14 residues. The J segment lost 6 bases and the V segment lost 5 bases, leaving 10 bases of the junction unmatched. This CDR3 reads CSARPIGTGVEQYF. The CDR3, as DNA: TGCAGTGCTCGACCCATCGGGACAGGGGTCGAGCAGTACTTC.

V usage is TRBV7-2 and J usage is TRBJ2-7, with D perhaps matching TRBD1 (6 bases). Germline V CDR1 and CDR2: SGHTA, FQGNSA. The CDR3 spans 11 residues. Trimming left V 4 bases short and J 11 bases short, with 12 bases between. CDR3 sequence reads: CASSSDRMEYF. CDR3 coding DNA: TGTGCCAGCAGCTCAGACAGGATGGAGTACTTC.

V gene TRBV7-9 combines with J gene TRBJ2-7; 9 positions match TRBD1. This CDR3 has 16 amino acids. V lost 0 bases, J lost 7 bases, and 10 bases stayed unmatched. Looked up from germline, CDR1 is SEHNR and CDR2 is FQNEAQ (reference sequence). The CDR3 region has the DNA TGTGCCAGCAGCTTAGCAATCGGGACAGGGAATGGAGAGCAGTACTTC. This codes for CASSLAIGTGNGEQYF.

Many counts were recorded for this clonotype. J is TRBJ1-2 and V is TRBV28; possible D gene TRBD1, 5 bases. CDR3 length: 13 residues. The germline CDR1 and CDR2 sequences are MDHEN and SYDVKM. V was shortened by 5 bases and J by 8 bases, with 15 bases between the two germline ends. The CDR3 is CASSVQGRKGYTF. The CDR3 nucleotides are TGTGCCAGCAGTGTTCAGGGAAGAAAAGGCTACACCTTC.